This T cell receptor beta chain was sequenced in a study of identical twins. Study findings and constraints: There was more out-of-frame TCR alpha sharing in monozygotic twins than models estimated. Those out-of-frame alpha sequences shared by twins showed an excess of low generation probability. Cross-sectional statistics, not tracking of the same donors, supported the conclusions.

A universal primer site came from template switching; cDNA carried unique molecular identifiers. TCRdb re-called the 5' RACE reads with MiXCR, one entry per CDR3 protein. Among around 1.7 million distinct CDR3 sequences, about 31% were seen once, and the ten largest hold around 0.3%. This clonotype has more than one count but fewer than ten. The antigen remains undetermined. Germline loops: CDR1 DFQATT, CDR2 SNEGSKA (reference sequence). The ends were cut back, 5 bases at V and 5 bases at J, with 16 bases in the middle. The CDR3 has 13 amino acids. The chain couples TRBV20-1 to TRBJ2-7, with TRBD1 as a possible D gene (5 bases). The sample was cord blood. This TCR was recovered from a newborn girl in good health. The CDR3 nucleotides read TGCAGTGCTGGATCATCAGGGTTTCACGAGCAGTACTTC. This translates into CSAGSSGFHEQYF.